The sequence of this TCR beta chain was determined in a study of shared clonotypes between healthy human individuals. The repertoire was sequenced with immunoSEQ multiplex PCR; TCRdb's copy has only in-frame clones and lacks some. The sample has almost 750,000 clones; over 55% are singletons. The sample holds one count of this clone. The germline V gene has CDR1 LNHDA and CDR2 SQIVND (reference sequence). The CDR3 length is 15 residues. V gave up 3 bases and J gave up 4 bases, with 14 bases separating them. The rearrangement joins TRBV19 to TRBJ2-3, with D maybe TRBD2 (5 bases). The specimen sequenced was memory CD4+ T cells sorted from blood. Regarding subset: CD45RA-negative fraction. This clonotype was sampled from a woman between 25 and 40 years old in good health. This CDR3 is CASSMPGKGADTQYF. CDR3 in DNA: TGTGCCAGTAGTATGCCGGGGAAGGGAGCAGATACGCAGTATTTT.